The clone carrying this T cell receptor beta chain was detected only a few times. Its antigen is undetermined. The record originates from a study of T cell repertoires in cytomegalovirus infection. TCRdb passed the reads through MiXCR, listing each CDR3 protein once. The sample shows about 830,000 distinct CDR3 sequences, around a third of them seen only once. V shed 4 bases and J shed 0 bases, with 19 bases lying between them. This CDR3 has 18 residues. CDR1 is MNHNY and CDR2 is SVGAGI in the germline V gene (reference sequence). The chain couples TRBV6-6 to TRBJ2-1; D possibly matches TRBD1 or TRBD2 (5 bases each). The TCR sequence derives from a human donor in good health (CMV status not recorded). Some clones in this sample may be carry-over from other donors' samples. The specimen was cultured CD8+ T cells from PBMCs, collected from culture after CMV antigen stimulation. CDR3 region: CASSSRDPPWSSYNEQFF. Written as DNA, the CDR3 is TGTGCCAGCAGTTCCCGGGACCCGCCGTGGAGCTCCTACAATGAGCAGTTCTTC.